This T cell receptor beta chain was recorded in a study of blood T cell repertoires in COVID-19. Per germline, CDR1 SGHTA and CDR2 FQGNSA. This CDR3 is built from 15 residues. The ends lost 3 bases at V and 7 bases at J; junction bases unmatched: 9. This table comes from immunoSEQ multiplex PCR, and its TCRdb copy is limited to in-frame clones, with some not included. The sample records 130,000 to 150,000 clones, 80% to 90% being singletons. This chain connects TRBV7-2 to TRBJ2-5; 9 nucleotides line up with TRBD2. The sequence was obtained from a woman in her sixties or seventies with active COVID-19. The sequenced sample was peripheral blood. The CDR3 reads CASSLVAGVRRTQYF. CDR3 nucleotides: TGTGCCAGCAGCTTGGTAGCGGGGGTCCGGCGGACCCAGTACTTC.